This TCR beta chain emerged from a study of cytomegalovirus exposure and HLA in healthy donors. PCR amplification relied on 60 Vbeta primers (plus 13 Jbeta primers). Only in-frame clones appear in the TCRdb table, and some are missing; sequencing was by immunoSEQ multiplex PCR. The table includes some 120,000 clones, 74% detected once. The V end was cut by 9 bases, the J end by 5 bases, with 20 bases between. Germline V gives CDR1 SGHNT, CDR2 YYREEE (reference sequence). The CDR3 spans 15 residues. The sequenced material came from PBMCs. This clonotype was sampled from a woman aged 45-60 years in good health and CMV-seropositive. The gene calls are TRBV5-4 and TRBJ2-2; tentatively, D is TRBD2 (6 bases). CDR3 in amino acids: CATFLFGGITGELFF. The CDR3, as DNA: TGTGCCACCTTCCTTTTCGGGGGTATTACCGGGGAGCTGTTTTTT.